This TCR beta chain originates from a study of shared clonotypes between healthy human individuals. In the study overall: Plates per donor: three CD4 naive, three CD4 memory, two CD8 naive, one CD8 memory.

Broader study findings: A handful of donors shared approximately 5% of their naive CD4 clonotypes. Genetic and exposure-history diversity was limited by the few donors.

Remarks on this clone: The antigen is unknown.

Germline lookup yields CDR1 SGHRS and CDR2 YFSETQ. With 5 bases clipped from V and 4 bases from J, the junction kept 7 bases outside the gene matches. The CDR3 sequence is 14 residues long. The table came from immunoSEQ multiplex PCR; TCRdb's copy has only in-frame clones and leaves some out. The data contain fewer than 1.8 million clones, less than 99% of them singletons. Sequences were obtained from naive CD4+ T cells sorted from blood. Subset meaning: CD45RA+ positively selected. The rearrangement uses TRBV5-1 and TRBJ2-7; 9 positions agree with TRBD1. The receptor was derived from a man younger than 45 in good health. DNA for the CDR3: TGCGCCAGCAGGGCACTACAGGGGGCATACGAGCAGTACTTC. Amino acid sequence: CASRALQGAYEQYF.